This T cell receptor beta chain appears in the sequencing data of a study of T cells after yellow fever vaccination (dated by TCRdb to between 2018 and 2021). The study in broad terms: The SMART-Seq v4 Ultra Low Input RNA kit was used to prepare libraries from fractions with low cell numbers. The cohort comprised two healthy male donors, one aged 18 to 30 and one aged 30 to 39 years. To follow T-cell clones before and after primary and booster YFV17D yellow fever vaccination, bulk TCR alpha and beta repertoires were sequenced over time. Blood was collected at multiple timepoints before and after primary and secondary immunization, and bulk PBMC replicates and cell subsets were isolated. Study-level results and caveats: Most clones expanded after primary vaccination (96% of CD4 and approximately 86% of CD8) were re-detected after the booster, suggesting that broad memory maintenance occurred. A small fraction of clonotypes appeared in both the CD4 and CD8 compartments, likely as a result of convergent recombination. Because the study included only two donors, the extent to which the findings can be generalized is limited. Computational filtering was needed because FACS-sorted repertoires could contain abundant contaminating clonotypes from the bulk population. Compared with the primary T-cell response, the secondary T-cell response was weaker but faster, peaking on day 5 rather than day 15.

Sequencing was performed on an Illumina NovaSeq 6000. TCR cDNA was made using 5'RACE template switching, a step that added a universal primer site and unique molecular identifiers. cDNA synthesis was primed from both the TCR alpha and TCR beta constant segments. Library amplification used two PCR steps, and the second PCR step added sample barcodes and sequencing adapters. Libraries were sequenced on Illumina HiSeq 2500 (2x100 bp) or NovaSeq (2x150 bp). The authors' pipeline ran thus. Reads were demultiplexed and collapsed into UMI consensus sequences with MIGEC, and V(D)J alignment was performed with MiXCR. Vaccine-responding clonotypes were identified with edgeR using replicate PBMC samples, with FDR below 0.01 and a log2 fold change above 5 up to day 15 being required. Each bulk clonotype was labeled CD4 or CD8 based on which sequenced repertoire, CD4 or CD8, contained the clonotype at higher abundance. TCRdb trimmed the raw reads at Q25, called clones with MiXCR and kept productive beta chains. Each record represents a unique CDR3 protein, reported with the most common genes and DNA among its rows. TCRdb's processing, not the authors' own work, is the source of the V and J calls. The sample records 150,000 to 200,000 distinct CDR3 sequences, approximately 11% of which are singletons. In total, the top ten clones hold 36% of the sample.

V loses 5 bases of germline sequence and J loses 0 bases, and the interval between the two ends is 14 bases. The CDR3 holds 16 amino acids from the cysteine to the phenylalanine. Of the read, only the CDR3 DNA is kept; its 48 bases are in frame from base 1. The treatment or condition label of this sample denotes: live attenuated yellow fever vaccine strain. A standard Ficoll-Paque protocol was used to isolate PBMCs from peripheral blood. CD4 and CD8 T-cell fractions were isolated with Dynabeads CD4 and CD8 positive selection kits. TriZol was used to extract RNA from bulk PBMCs, from CD4 and CD8 fractions, and from dextramer-positive and dextramer-negative fractions. Note on this clonotype: What antigen it recognizes has not been identified. No qualities accompany the bases; no much larger clone lies one base away.

The receptor chain draws on TRBV12-3 or TRBV12-4 and TRBJ2-1; the D gene assignment is ambiguous. This sequence was found in a man in his late teens or twenties who received the YFV17D yellow fever vaccine. The specimen was CD8+ T cells sorted from PBMCs, collected 15 days after the yellow fever booster vaccination. CDR3 reads: CASSEFIASSYNEQFF. In nucleotides, the sequence is TGTGCCAGCAGTGAATTTATCGCCAGCTCCTACAATGAGCAGTTCTTC.